The T cell receptor beta chain under discussion was sequenced for a study of blood T cells in healthy people across ages. Comments on this clonotype: Its antigen is not identified.

Using a J-beta primer mix together with a sample-barcoded 5' primer, a second PCR was run for 7 to 11 cycles. TCRdb ran MiXCR on the 5' RACE reads and lists one entry per CDR3 protein. This sample yields fewer than 900,000 distinct CDR3 sequences, of which approximately 39% are seen a single time; roughly 20% belongs to the top ten. General study results and limits: Roughly linearly, TCR beta diversity per million T cells fell as age increased.

This CDR3 has 19 residues. Specimen: blood. V usage is TRBV21-1 and J usage is TRBJ2-1; the DNA was not compared with TRBD2, the D call given in the table. TRBV21-1 is annotated as a pseudogene. This receptor was identified in a woman aged 60-70 years in good health. The CDR3 nucleotides read TGTGCCAGCAGCAAAGCGCTTAAGGGCGGGAGGTCGACCTACAATGAGCAGTTCTTC. Its protein product is CASSKALKGGRSTYNEQFF.